This TCR beta chain was sequenced in a study of cytomegalovirus exposure and HLA in healthy donors (dated by TCRdb to about 2017). Looking at the study overall: In an earlier analysis of roughly 590 of the donors, about 270 Gb of sequence data and 90 million to 130 million unique TCR beta sequences from roughly 180 million T cells were reported. About 320 gigabases of sequencing data and tens of millions of unique TCR sequences were included in an early release covering about 700 HLA-typed donors. Among the roughly 400 genotyped donors, approximately 82% belonged to the genetic ancestry cluster associated with self-reported Caucasian donors. The aim of the study was to test whether cataloging public T cell receptors could identify signatures of past pathogen exposure. The T cell repertoires of 700 or so subjects were profiled by immunosequencing and related to cytomegalovirus serostatus. Along with the roughly 700-subject first cohort, a separate validation cohort of over a hundred different subjects was used. To predict cytomegalovirus infection status, the study brought together high-throughput TCR immunosequencing, statistical association of individual TCRs with disease status, and machine learning. A later analysis re-examined previously published TCR beta repertoires from around 670 donors and added high-resolution HLA genotyping to investigate patterns of TCR occurrence. In the later analysis, no new phenotypic data were used to find candidate immune exposures; instead, reliance was placed on TCR beta sequences and their occurrence across donors. In an earlier analysis of a few hundred of the donors, high-throughput TCR beta sequencing was used to judge whether each TCR beta V gene segment behaved as functional or pseudogenic. Donor age, sex, ethnicity and CMV serostatus were collected together with the repertoire data. Genome-wide SNP genotypes for about 60% of the 666 donors were used in a later genetic analysis, which treated that subset as a discovery cohort. Every discovery cohort repertoire had been produced on one sequencing platform. HLA typing covered class I and class II loci at four-digit resolution. The number of donors typed differed by locus, with roughly 620-640 for A, B, C, DRB1 and DQB1, roughly 520 for DQA1, about 610 for DPA1, and roughly 450 for DPB1. Four to six DR-DQ haplotypes were handled as single units for association and clustering, since linkage in the cohort was strong. Among about 400 genotyped donors of the cohort, an average of around 250,000 unique TCR beta nucleotide sequences was sequenced per donor, of which 15% to 20% were non-productive. General conclusions and limits of the study: An association between a missense DCLRE1C variant and V-gene and J-gene trimming of TCR beta chains was found in a later genetic analysis and replicated in an independent cohort. In a later analysis, HLA-associated TCR beta chains showed more clonal expansion and lower generation probabilities than non-associated chains that were equally common. A further reported finding was that TCR beta sequences accurately predicted the HLA-A and HLA-B alleles for most subjects in the first cohort. In a later analysis, most CMV-associated TCR beta chains were found to appear HLA-restricted, with HLA associations seemingly driven largely by CMV exposure. Linkage disequilibrium might explain the correlated functional status among segregating V segments, but an unknown experimental factor could not be ruled out. In both the original and validation cohorts, the classifier was reported to diagnose cytomegalovirus status with high specificity and sensitivity. In a later analysis, about 17,000 TCR beta sequences were associated with specific HLA alleles at a false discovery rate of 0.05. Only TCR beta chains were sequenced in this cohort, and the absence of alpha or paired-chain data limited detectable features. Across donors, most TCR sequences were observed very rarely, whereas some public TCRs were present in many individuals. For the cohort, immune exposure information was limited to CMV serostatus. According to a later analysis, TCR association rates differed among HLA loci, with DRB1 alleles showing the most associated TCRs and HLA-C alleles showing the fewest. A few of the identified cytomegalovirus-associated TCR beta chains were confirmed in vitro to be specific for cytomegalovirus antigens. In a later genetic analysis, fewer N-insertions in productive TCRs were reported among donors in an Asian-associated ancestry cluster than the roughly 700-donor mean. According to a later analysis, parvovirus B19, influenza, CMV and Epstein-Barr virus appeared linked to several top co-occurrence clusters. In an earlier analysis of some 640 of the donors, most TCR beta V segments were observed in productive rearrangements about 90% or about 30% of the time, broadly matching IMGT annotations. Because counts were too low, fewer than 20 rarely observed V segments, including chromosome 9 orphons, were excluded from the earlier analysis of a few hundred of the donors. A total of 164 TCR beta chains were listed by the study as associated with cytomegalovirus. The authors suggested that the approach could potentially be extended to other disease states and immunological phenotypes. The sequencing pipeline was judged likely to have produced a cluster of highly shared sequence variants as a technical artifact. HLA typing was unavailable for some donors at each locus, so association tests used only the typed subset. Because the 87-base-pair reads could not distinguish some IMGT-functional V segments, including TRBV6-2 and TRBV6-3, those segments were excluded. Roughly uniform sequencing depth across donors was assumed in presence/absence analyses, although this assumption may not hold. When HLA alleles, especially DR and DQ, strongly co-occurred, TCR associations were difficult to assign to individual alleles.

V is pruned by 3 bases and J by 5 bases, leaving 6 bases of the junction without a gene match. The germline V gene (reference sequence) specifies GTSNPN as CDR1 and SVGIG as CDR2. From the cysteine through the phenylalanine, the CDR3 covers 13 amino acids. The retained sequence is limited to the CDR3, 39 bases, with the frame set at the first base. The cohort was made up of about 670 healthy bone marrow donors. All cohort members were sampled while nominally healthy, although unrecorded immune exposures were likely present. The donor tested CMV seropositive, placing the donor among the 250 to 300 seropositive members of the cohort. Every donor gave a peripheral blood sample, and the peripheral blood mononuclear cells from that sample were used for TCR beta sequencing. Genomic DNA extraction from the blood cell samples was performed with the Qiagen DNeasy Blood Extraction Kit. Worth noting for this clone: No antigen is known for it. Per-base qualities were not stored, and no clone one base away is much larger.

The library was generated by the immunoSEQ multiplex PCR assay. For the multiplex PCR, a mixture combining 60 forward primers for TCR Vbeta segments and 13 reverse primers for TCR Jbeta segments was used. A multiplex PCR assay on genomic DNA amplified the CDR3 region of rearranged TCR beta genes. The Illumina HiSeq System was used to sequence the amplified TCR beta libraries as 87-base-pair reads. The published analysis was carried out like this. In a later analysis, some 80 million unique TCR beta chains were counted across the 650 to 700 repertoires, and around 10 million of these chains were shared by at least two donors. To remove PCR and sequencing errors, raw reads were error-corrected and collapsed into unique sequences using a nearest-neighbor algorithm that merged closely related sequences. CDR3 sequences were aligned to IMGT reference sequences to assign V, D and J gene segments. For a sequence to be retained, at least a six-nucleotide match to both a V gene segment and a J gene segment was required. Rearrangements were classified as productive when the CDR3 lacked stop codons and remained in frame with V and J, and all other rearrangements were classified as non-productive. Following IMGT convention, CDR3 was defined as the stretch from the second conserved V-encoded cysteine to the conserved J-encoded phenylalanine. Sequences without an unambiguous match to a single V gene segment were excluded from the earlier analysis of about 630 of the donors. An earlier analysis of 450 to 650 of the donors called V segments functional above 56.7% productive rearrangements and segregating when the between-donor standard deviation exceeded 5%. A statistical classification framework was built to diagnose cytomegalovirus status from the catalog of TCR beta chain sequences. In a later analysis, V and J genes were assigned by comparing TCR nucleotide sequences against IMGT/GENE-DB human TR gene sequences. The TCRdist pipeline was used in a later analysis to assign CDR3 sequences and most-parsimonious VDJ recombination scenarios. A later analysis defined each TCR beta chain by its CDR3 amino acid sequence plus V-gene family, and excluded reads lacking a unique V-gene family. As a way to deal with suspected cross-contamination and a sequencing artifact, a later analysis dropped 640 or so nucleotide sequences that were highly shared and had low generation probability. A later analysis calculated a clonal expansion index for each public chain from normalized within-repertoire ranks of inferred template counts. In a later analysis, generation probabilities were computed using a VDJ recombination model fitted to out-of-frame rearrangements, and the results were checked against IGoR. In a later analysis, TCR-TCR, TCR-HLA and TCR-CMV co-occurrence was scored with hypergeometric tests, and a repertoire-size bias correction was applied to TCR pairs. To estimate false discovery rates, a later analysis permuted the HLA or CMV assignments 20 times. In a later analysis, co-occurring TCRs were grouped using DBSCAN, and TCRdist sequence similarity was added for clustering within HLA-allele-positive subsets. Co-occurrence clustering excluded repertoires with fewer than 30,000 or more than 120,000 public chains, plus five with anomalous nucleotide sharing. This immuneACCESS table, as held by TCRdb, lists in-frame sequences with V and J called but not all clones. Of the missing ones, under half trace to an unresolved V gene in checked studies; the others have no known cause. V, J and clone size are taken as reported in that table, and D and trimming were inferred from the DNA itself. The sample profile shows some 180,000 clones; 77% of them were found once. The ten largest clones represent around 3.5% of the sample.

Rearrangement joined TRBV30 to TRBJ1-1; the central 7 bases match TRBD1. The TCR sequence derives from a woman aged 60 to 75 in good health and CMV-seropositive. Sequenced: PBMCs. The DNA sequence is given as TGTGCCTGGAGGGTTGCAGGGGGTACTGAAGCTTTCTTT. It encodes CAWRVAGGTEAFF.